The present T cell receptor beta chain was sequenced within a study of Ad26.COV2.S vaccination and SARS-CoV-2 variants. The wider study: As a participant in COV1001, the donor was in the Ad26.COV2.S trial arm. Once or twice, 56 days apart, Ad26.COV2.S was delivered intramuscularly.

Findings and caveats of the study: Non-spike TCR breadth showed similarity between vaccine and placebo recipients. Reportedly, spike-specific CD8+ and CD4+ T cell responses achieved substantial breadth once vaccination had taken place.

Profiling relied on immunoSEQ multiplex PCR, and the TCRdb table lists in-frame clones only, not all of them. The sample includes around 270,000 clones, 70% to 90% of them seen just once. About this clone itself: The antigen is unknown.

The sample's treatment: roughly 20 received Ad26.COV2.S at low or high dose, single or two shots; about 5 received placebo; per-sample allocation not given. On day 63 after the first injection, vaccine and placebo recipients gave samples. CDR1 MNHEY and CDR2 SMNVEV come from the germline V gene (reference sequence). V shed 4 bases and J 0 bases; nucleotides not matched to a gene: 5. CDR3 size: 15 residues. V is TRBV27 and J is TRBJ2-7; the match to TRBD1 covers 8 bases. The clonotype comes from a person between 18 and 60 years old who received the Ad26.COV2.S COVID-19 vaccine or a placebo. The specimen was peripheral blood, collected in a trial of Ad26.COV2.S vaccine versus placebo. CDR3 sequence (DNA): TGTGCCAGCAGTTCCCCCGGGACAGGCTCCTACGAGCAGTACTTC. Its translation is CASSSPGTGSYEQYF.